This TCR beta chain comes out of a study of blood T cell repertoires in COVID-19. Sequencing used immunoSEQ multiplex PCR; TCRdb keeps in-frame clones, though not all of them. The table includes 400,000 to 550,000 clones, roughly 87% detected once. Per the germline V gene, CDR1 is LGHDT and CDR2 is YNNKEL (reference sequence). This CDR3 is 17 amino acids long. Trimming removed 4 bases from V and 3 bases from J, with 20 bases in between. This clone was detected many times. The clonotype originates from a woman younger than 30 with acute COVID-19. The sample was PBMCs or T cells enriched from blood (not recorded which). The chain employs TRBV3-1 (or the pseudogene TRBV3-2) and TRBJ2-3; D gene unclear. CDR3 coding DNA: TGTGCCAGCAGCCTTTCCACGGGTCTAAGTGGGACAGATACGCAGTATTTT. This codes for CASSLSTGLSGTDTQYF.